This note documents a single T cell receptor (beta chain) sequence. Its antigen is unknown. No per-base quality is available; no much larger clone lies one base away. From the germline V gene (reference sequence), CDR1 is LNHDA and CDR2 is SQIVND. Spanning cysteine to phenylalanine, the CDR3 consists of 18 amino acids. Only the CDR3 DNA is retained, 54 bases long and in frame from the first base. V trim: 7 bases; J trim: 3 bases; unmatched bases: 18. The data are from a study of shared T cell receptors in the human thymus (dated by TCRdb to the early 2020s). Background on the whole study: The study examined how self-reactive, shared T-cell receptor alpha chains are generated in the human thymus.

Receptors were amplified or captured by the immunoSEQ multiplex PCR assay. TCRdb's version of the immuneACCESS table is confined to in-frame rearrangements and falls short of the full clone set. An unresolved V gene accounts for under half of the shortfall where checked; the remainder is of unknown origin. The sample table holds 550,000 to 800,000 clones, of which 80% to 90% were seen once. The ten largest clones represent around 0.0094% of the sample. In addition, the sample was reused for a study of human thymus T cells. Per the second study: Immunologically healthy infants undergoing open corrective cardiac surgery for congenital heart defects in Finland were used as donors. Thymus tissue was collected as surgical resects that were removed during corrective cardiac surgery. Usage of V and J gene segments appeared to be biased in both the thymic and the peripheral blood repertoires. Highly overlapping thymic TCR repertoires among unrelated individuals were reported in the related research. The study used roughly eight infant thymus samples plus four related peripheral blood samples to characterize TCR alpha and beta repertoires. Donor ages ranging from 7 to 244 days were recorded, and over 5 male and two female infants were included in the cohort. Thymocytes were freed from the tissue by mechanical means and kept at -70 degrees C as pellets of roughly 9-30 million cells. Genomic DNA was extracted from frozen cell pellets with a QIAsymphony instrument. The immunoSEQ multiplex PCR assay was used to amplify the TCRB and TCRAD loci from a standardized amount of quality-controlled genomic DNA. The amplicons covered the V(D)J region and were long enough to include the CDR3 and to identify the V and J genes. Amplicon sequencing was performed on an Illumina platform through the commercial immunoSEQ service. Primer bias and sequencing errors were corrected as previously described, and TCRAD and TCRB were defined on the basis of the IMGT database. Repertoires were analysed with immunoSEQ Analyzer 3.0 and VDJTools, covering basic statistics, V/J segment usage, diversity estimates, rarefaction and pairwise overlap. Diversity was estimated using the Chao1, ChaoE, Efron-Thisted, Shannon and inverse Simpson indices, and was also estimated on datasets down-sampled to the size of the smallest sample. Repertoire overlap was determined by strict matching of CDR3 nucleotide sequence, V gene and J gene, and Jaccard-based multidimensional scaling clustering was applied. Thymus samples yielded on average about 810,000 unique TCRB clonotypes, compared with about 80,000 from blood samples.

What was sequenced was thymocytes. This clonotype was sampled from a girl under three years old with a congenital heart defect. Donor details come from another sample of the same person, matched by shared clones. The chain is made from TRBV19 and TRBJ1-5, with 7 bases aligning to TRBD1. This receptor carries the CDR3 CASKGGGNKHRVNQPQHF. The DNA sequence reads TGTGCCAGTAAAGGAGGGGGCAACAAGCACCGGGTCAATCAGCCCCAGCATTTT.